These T cell receptor beta chains were read from a single sample in a study of T cells in Graves' hyperthyroidism and ophthalmopathy. TCRdb processed the multiplex PCR reads anew with MiXCR; each CDR3 protein has one entry. The sample has hundreds of thousands of distinct CDR3 sequences; over 35% are singletons. The sequenced sample was blood. The source of these receptors is a man aged 18 to 29 with Graves' hyperthyroidism. CDR3s include the opening cysteine and the closing phenylalanine or tryptophan. Fields, in order: D gene, V gene, clone size, J gene, CDR3 protein, CDR3 DNA. A D gene is named only where the DNA matches it firmly. The size of a clone is reported for some rows only, either as once, few or many, or as a class for expanded clones.

.	TRBV7-6	.	TRBJ2-5	CASSPGGGGTGAKTQYF	TGTGCCAGCAGCCCCGGTGGCGGGGGGACAGGAGCGAAGACCCAGTACTTC
.	TRBV7-8	once	TRBJ2-5	CASSLVGELAGSQYF	TGTGCCAGCAGCTTAGTAGGTGAACTAGCTGGGTCCCAGTACTTC
.	TRBV5-1	.	TRBJ1-1	CASSPRTNEVDAFF	TGCGCCAGCAGCCCGAGAACAAACGAGGTGGACGCTTTCTTT
.	TRBV6-6	.	TRBJ1-1	CASRAPPSKAFF	TGTGCCAGCAGGGCCCCGCCTAGTAAAGCTTTCTTT
.	TRBV6-5	.	TRBJ1-1	CASRLDMANTEAFF	TGTGCCAGCCGCCTCGACATGGCGAACACTGAAGCTTTCTTT
.	TRBV29-1	once	TRBJ2-3	CSAPLTSTDTQYF	TGCAGCGCTCCACTCACTAGCACAGATACGCAGTATTTT
.	TRBV12-3/TRBV12-4	.	TRBJ2-7	CASSLGQHSDEQYF	TGTGCCAGCAGTTTAGGCCAGCACAGCGACGAGCAGTACTTC
TRBD1	TRBV10-3	.	TRBJ2-7	CASSPETGVHEQYF	TGTGCCAGCTCACCTGAGACAGGGGTACACGAGCAGTACTTC
.	TRBV29-1	.	TRBJ2-7	CSFWSADEQYF	TGCAGCTTCTGGTCAGCGGACGAGCAGTACTTC
.	TRBV7-8	.	TRBJ2-2	CASSLRLGQNTGELFF	TGTGCCAGCAGCTTAAGGCTGGGACAGAACACCGGGGAGCTGTTTTTT
.	TRBV12-3/TRBV12-4	many	TRBJ1-4	CASRSGTSNEKLFF	TGTGCCAGCAGGTCCGGGACAAGTAATGAAAAACTGTTTTTT